This T cell receptor (beta chain) emerged from a study of T cells after yellow fever vaccination. Germline lookup yields CDR1 MNHEY and CDR2 SVGEGT. V was pared by 5 bases and J by 7 bases, with 7 bases of the junction left unmatched. The CDR3 totals 14 residues. TCRdb reprocessed the 5' RACE reads with MiXCR, giving one entry per CDR3 protein. The table has approximately 150,000 distinct CDR3 sequences, 6.2% seen once. This clonotype was detected a few times. The V gene is TRBV6-2 or TRBV6-3, the J gene TRBJ1-5; 8 bases are shared with TRBD1. The sequence derives from a young man who received the YFV17D yellow fever vaccine. This sample comprised CD4+ T cells sorted from PBMCs, obtained on the day of the first yellow fever vaccination. CDR3 protein: CASSTNRGRQPQHF. DNA of the CDR3: TGTGCCAGCAGTACGAACAGGGGGAGGCAGCCCCAGCATTTT.